Sequencing of this T cell receptor (beta chain) was carried out in a study of cytotoxic CD8 clonotypes in ibrutinib-treated CLL. Genomic DNA in a quantity of around 2 micrograms was derived from cryopreserved PBMCs for TCR beta libraries. Measured with immunoSEQ multiplex PCR; TCRdb has only the in-frame clones, and not every one. Among some 120,000 clones listed, roughly 80% were seen once. Study observations and caveats: Public clonotypes, an uncommon group, contracted or remained stable on treatment.

Points on this clone: Antigen: not known.

V was pared by 0 bases and J by 5 bases, with 7 bases between. There are 13 residues in the CDR3. Germline CDR1 is LGHNA and CDR2 is YSLEER. The source was PBMCs, collected after 24 months of ibrutinib treatment. The chain recombines TRBV4-3 with TRBJ1-2, with D hard to call. This receptor was identified in a human donor with chronic lymphocytic leukemia. This CDR3 reads CASSQEPGYGYTF. DNA of the CDR3: TGCGCCAGCAGCCAAGAACCGGGTTATGGCTACACCTTC.